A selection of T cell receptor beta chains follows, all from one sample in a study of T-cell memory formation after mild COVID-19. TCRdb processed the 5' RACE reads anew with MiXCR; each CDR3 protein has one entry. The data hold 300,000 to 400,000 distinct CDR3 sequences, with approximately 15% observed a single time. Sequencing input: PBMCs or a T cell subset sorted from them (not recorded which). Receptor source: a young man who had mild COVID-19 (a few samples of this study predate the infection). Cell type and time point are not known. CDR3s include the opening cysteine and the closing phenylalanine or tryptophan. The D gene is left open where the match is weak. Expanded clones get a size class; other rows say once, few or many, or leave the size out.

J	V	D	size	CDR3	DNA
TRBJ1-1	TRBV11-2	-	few	CASSLQGLAEAFF	TGTGCCAGCAGCTTACAGGGGCTCGCTGAAGCTTTCTTT
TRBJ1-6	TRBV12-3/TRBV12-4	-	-	CASSRRGAGGSPLHF	TGTGCCAGCAGCCGCCGTGGGGCAGGTGGATCACCCCTCCACTTT
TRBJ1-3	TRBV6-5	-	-	CASRQQAGNTIYF	TGTGCCAGCAGGCAACAGGCTGGAAACACCATATATTTT
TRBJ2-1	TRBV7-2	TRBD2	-	CASSDSGGAGNEQFF	TGTGCCAGCAGTGATAGCGGGGGGGCGGGCAATGAGCAGTTCTTC
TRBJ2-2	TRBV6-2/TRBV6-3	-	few	CASSPIGWTDSHTGELFF	TGTGCCAGCAGTCCCATCGGTTGGACGGATTCCCACACCGGGGAGCTGTTTTTT
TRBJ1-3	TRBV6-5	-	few	CASSYRGSGGNTIYF	TGTGCCAGCAGTTACAGGGGTTCTGGGGGAAACACCATATATTTT
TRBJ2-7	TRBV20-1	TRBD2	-	CSASWTSNGYEQYF	TGCAGTGCTAGCTGGACTAGCAACGGGTACGAGCAGTACTTC
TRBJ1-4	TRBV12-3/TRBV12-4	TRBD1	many	CASSRQGAEKLFF	TGTGCCAGCAGCCGACAGGGGGCTGAAAAACTGTTTTTT
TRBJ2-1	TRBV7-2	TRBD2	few	CASSPSGGQYNEQFF	TGTGCCAGCAGCCCGAGCGGGGGGCAATACAATGAGCAGTTCTTC
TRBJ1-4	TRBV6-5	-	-	CASRRGREKLFF	TGTGCCAGCAGACGGGGCCGCGAAAAACTGTTTTTT
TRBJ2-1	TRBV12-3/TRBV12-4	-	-	CASTESGNNEQFF	TGTGCCAGCACCGAGTCGGGGAACAATGAGCAGTTCTTC
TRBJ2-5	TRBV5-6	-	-	CASSATSQDETQYF	TGTGCCAGCAGCGCGACTAGTCAGGACGAGACCCAGTACTTC
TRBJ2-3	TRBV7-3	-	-	CASSLTGSPTDTQYF	TGTGCCAGCAGCTTAACGGGGAGCCCCACAGATACGCAGTATTTT
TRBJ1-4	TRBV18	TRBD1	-	CASSPRQGKDEKLFF	TGTGCCAGCTCACCCCGACAGGGGAAGGATGAAAAACTGTTTTTT
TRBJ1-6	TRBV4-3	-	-	CASSQERQAPLNNSPLHF	TGCGCCAGCAGCCAAGAAAGGCAGGCGCCTCTAAATAATTCACCCCTCCACTTT
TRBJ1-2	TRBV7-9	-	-	CASSKTRAGDGYTF	TGTGCCAGCAGCAAAACCAGGGCTGGGGATGGCTACACCTTC
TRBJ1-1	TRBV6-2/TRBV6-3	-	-	CASSYKRGRGDTEAFF	TGTGCCAGCAGTTACAAGCGCGGCAGGGGAGACACTGAAGCTTTCTTT
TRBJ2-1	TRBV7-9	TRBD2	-	CASSLTSGGQNEQFF	TGTGCCAGCAGCTTGACTAGCGGGGGGCAGAATGAGCAGTTCTTC
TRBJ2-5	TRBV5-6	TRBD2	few	CASSLRGYQETQYF	TGTGCCAGCAGCCTGCGGGGGTACCAAGAGACCCAGTACTTC
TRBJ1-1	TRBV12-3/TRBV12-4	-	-	CASSPARGEGNTEAFF	TGTGCCAGCAGCCCCGCCAGAGGAGAGGGGAACACTGAAGCTTTCTTT
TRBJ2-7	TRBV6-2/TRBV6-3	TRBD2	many	CASTRLAGGYEQYF	TGTGCCAGCACCAGACTAGCGGGTGGCTACGAGCAGTACTTC
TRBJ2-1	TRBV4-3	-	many	CASSRDHRWGDPDYNEQFF	TGCGCCAGCAGCCGAGACCACCGGTGGGGTGACCCCGACTACAATGAGCAGTTCTTC
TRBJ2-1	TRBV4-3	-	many	CASSQEWEGYNEQFF	TGCGCCAGCAGCCAAGAATGGGAAGGTTACAATGAGCAGTTCTTC
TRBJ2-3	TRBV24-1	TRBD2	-	CATSDPTSGGAGDTQYF	TGTGCCACCAGTGATCCGACTAGCGGGGGGGCCGGAGATACGCAGTATTTT
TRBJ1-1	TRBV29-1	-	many	CSVTNTEAFF	TGCAGCGTGACGAACACTGAAGCTTTCTTT
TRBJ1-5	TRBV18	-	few	CASSLAGSQPQHF	TGTGCCAGCTCACTAGCAGGGAGCCAGCCCCAGCATTTT
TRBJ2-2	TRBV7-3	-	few	CASSVGDSTGELFF	TGTGCCAGCAGCGTAGGGGATAGCACCGGGGAGCTGTTTTTT
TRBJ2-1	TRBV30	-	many	CAWGSSGDRFF	TGTGCCTGGGGGAGTAGTGGGGATCGGTTCTTC
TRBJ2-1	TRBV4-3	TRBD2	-	CASSHSRSGYSYNEQFF	TGCGCCAGCAGCCACTCCCGTAGCGGGTACTCCTACAATGAGCAGTTCTTC
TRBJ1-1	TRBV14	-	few	CASSQDHWNTEAFF	TGTGCCAGCAGCCAAGATCATTGGAACACTGAAGCTTTCTTT
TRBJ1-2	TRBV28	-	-	CASSPSRVEGYTF	TGTGCCAGCAGTCCGTCCAGGGTAGAAGGCTACACCTTC
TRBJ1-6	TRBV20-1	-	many	CSAPQSSYNSPLHF	TGCAGTGCCCCGCAGAGCTCCTATAATTCACCCCTCCACTTT
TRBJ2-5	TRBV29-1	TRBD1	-	CSAVTTGGQETQYF	TGCAGCGCGGTAACTACAGGGGGTCAAGAGACCCAGTACTTC
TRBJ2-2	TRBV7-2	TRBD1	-	CASSVDREPGELFF	TGTGCCAGCAGCGTGGACAGGGAACCCGGGGAGCTGTTTTTT
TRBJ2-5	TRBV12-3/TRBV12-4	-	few	CASSLGDRTTQYF	TGTGCCAGCAGTTTAGGAGACAGAACTACCCAGTACTTC
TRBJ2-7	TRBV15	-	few	CATSRDRRRDYEQYF	TGTGCCACCAGCAGAGATCGTAGACGCGACTACGAGCAGTACTTC
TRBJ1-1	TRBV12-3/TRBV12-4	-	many	CASSLERGPVEAFF	TGTGCCAGCAGTTTAGAGCGGGGACCCGTTGAAGCTTTCTTT
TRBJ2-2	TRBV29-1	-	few	CSVIAVNTGELFF	TGCAGCGTTATCGCGGTGAACACCGGGGAGCTGTTTTTT
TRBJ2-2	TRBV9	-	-	CASSVVWGTGELFF	TGTGCCAGCAGCGTAGTTTGGGGGACCGGGGAGCTGTTTTTT
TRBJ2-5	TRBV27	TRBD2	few	CASSLRASGGVQETQYF	TGTGCCAGCAGTTTAAGGGCTAGCGGGGGCGTTCAAGAGACCCAGTACTTC
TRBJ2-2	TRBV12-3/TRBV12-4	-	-	CASSFGGSQTGELFF	TGTGCCAGCAGTTTCGGCGGAAGTCAAACCGGGGAGCTGTTTTTT
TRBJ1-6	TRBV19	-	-	CASNELGRGSPLHF	TGTGCCAGTAACGAACTCGGACGAGGTTCACCCCTCCACTTT